Following are 22 T cell receptor beta chains from one sample sequenced in a study of blood T cell repertoires in COVID-19. Libraries were prepared by immunoSEQ multiplex PCR; TCRdb keeps only in-frame clonotypes and omits some of them. The sample consists of more than 200,000 clones, approximately 81% of them appearing once. Source material: peripheral blood. Source of these receptors: a woman older than 75 with COVID-19, enrolled during active disease.

V usage is TRBV6-6 and J usage is TRBJ1-4, with 7 bases lining up with TRBD1. V trimming: 5 bases; J trimming: 9 bases; junction bases outside the gene matches: 18. Germline CDR1 and CDR2: MNHNY and SVGAGI (reference sequence). CDR3 length equals 17 residues. The CDR3 DNA is TGTGCCAGCAGTCGAGGGACAGTCCCAGAGCTTAGTCAAAAACTGTTTTTT. Protein: CASSRGTVPELSQKLFF.

The CDR3 is CASSPPATGSYEQYV. The CDR3 DNA sequence: TGTGCCAGCAGCCCCCCGGCGACAGGGAGCTACGAGCAGTACGTC. This chain links TRBV6-5 with TRBJ2-7; the match to TRBD1 covers 7 bases. Germline CDR1 reads MNHEY; CDR2 reads SVGAGI. The J segment lost 3 bases and the V segment lost 6 bases, leaving 11 bases of the junction unmatched. CDR3 length equals 15 residues.

This chain uses TRBV21-1 with TRBJ2-3; TRBD1, the D gene given by the table, was not confirmed from the DNA. TRBV21-1 is a known pseudogene. This CDR3 has 16 residues. DNA of the CDR3: TGTGCCAGCAGCGGGCAGGTCCTAACTAGCACAGATACGCAGTATTTT. Its protein product is CASSGQVLTSTDTQYF.

This sequence joins TRBV6-2 or TRBV6-3 and TRBJ1-2; maybe TRBD1 (5 bases). V was clipped by 2 bases and J by 5 bases, with 12 bases between them. CDR3 length: 14 amino acids. CDR1 is MNHEY and CDR2 is SVGEGT in the germline V gene. CDR3 amino acids: CASSYRTGSYGYTF. CDR3 in DNA: TGTGCCAGCAGTTACCGTACAGGTTCATATGGCTACACCTTC.

With regard to this clone: The germline gene is not matched at one end of the junction; a read error may be the cause. V usage is TRBV5-1 and J usage is TRBJ1-2; D is unclear. CDR1 SGHRS and CDR2 YFSETQ come from the germline V gene. CDR3 size: 13 residues. CDR3 residues: CASSLDSADPPSF. As DNA, the CDR3 is TGCGCCAGCAGCTTGGATAGCGCAGACCCACCAAGCTTC.

The chain links TRBV11-3 to TRBJ1-1; D perhaps matches TRBD1 (5 bases). This CDR3 comprises 16 residues. CDR1 and CDR2 from the germline V gene are SGHNT and YENEEA. Trimming left V 1 base short and J 4 bases short, with 16 bases between. DNA for the CDR3: TGTGCCAGCAGCTTAGGTCGACAGCCCCGTGGCACTGAAGCTTTCTTT. Its translation: CASSLGRQPRGTEAFF.

This sequence joins TRBV7-2 and TRBJ1-1; the D is unclear. CDR1 and CDR2 from the germline V gene are SGHTA and FQGNSA. This CDR3 region has 12 residues. Deletions cut 4 bases from V and 6 bases from J, with 9 bases between. The chain's CDR3 is CASSSRTSEAFF. CDR3 bases: TGTGCCAGCAGCTCCCGAACATCTGAAGCTTTCTTT.

This chain uses TRBV19 with TRBJ1-4; no clear D. There are 15 residues in the CDR3. Trimming stripped 3 bases from V and 0 bases from J, with 8 bases between. From germline, CDR1 is LNHDA and CDR2 SQIVND (reference sequence). The CDR3 DNA is TGTGCCAGTAGTATGGTGGGAGCAACTAATGAAAAACTGTTTTTT. This gives the protein CASSMVGATNEKLFF.

The J gene is TRBJ1-4, the V gene TRBV5-1; perhaps TRBD1 as D (6 bases). The germline gives CDR1 SGHRS, CDR2 YFSETQ. Trimming took 4 bases from V and 5 from J, leaving 12 bases between them. This CDR3 comprises 14 residues. The CDR3 sequence: CASSPQGRNEKLFF. As DNA, the CDR3 is TGCGCCAGCAGCCCACAGGGCAGGAATGAAAAACTGTTTTTT.

The rearrangement uses TRBV19 and TRBJ1-2; D is unresolved. The CDR3 runs to 14 residues. Germline loops: CDR1 LNHDA, CDR2 SQIVND (reference sequence). V lost 6 bases and J lost 8, with 19 bases in between. CDR3 region: CASSGSVGLGGYTF. The DNA for the CDR3 is TGTGCCAGTAGCGGATCCGTTGGGTTGGGCGGCTACACCTTC.

This chain uses TRBV28 with TRBJ1-6; D gene uncertain. V lost 1 base to trimming and J lost 3 bases, with 10 bases between them. Germline CDR1 MDHEN, CDR2 SYDVKM. This CDR3 has 16 amino acids. CDR3: CASSLYGGSYNSPLHF. The DNA for the CDR3 is TGTGCCAGCAGTTTATATGGTGGCAGCTATAATTCACCCCTCCACTTT.

The rearrangement joins TRBV5-1 to TRBJ1-2; possibly TRBD1 for D (5 bases). The V gene lost 2 bases and the J gene lost 0 bases, with 8 bases spanning the gap. The CDR3 is 14 residues long. Germline CDR1 and CDR2: SGHRS and YFSETQ. The CDR3 DNA sequence: TGCGCCAGCAGCTTAGGGGAAGCTAACTATGGCTACACCTTC. It encodes CASSLGEANYGYTF.

This chain connects TRBV27 to TRBJ1-1, with 7 nucleotides matching TRBD1. V lost 5 bases to trimming and J lost 8 bases; unmatched junction nucleotides: 8. The CDR3 is made up of 13 amino acids. Germline CDR1 is MNHEY and CDR2 is SMNVEV (reference sequence). The CDR3 bases are TGTGCCAGCAGTAAACTACAGGGGCGGGAAGCTTTCTTT. Translated, it gives CASSKLQGREAFF.

J is TRBJ2-7 and V is TRBV19; 10 bases line up with TRBD1. V shed 5 bases, J shed 3 bases, and the junction held 4 bases outside the gene matches. CDR3 length equals 14 residues. Germline V gene lookup returns CDR1 LNHDA and CDR2 SQIVND (reference sequence). The CDR3 sequence is CASSPGQGVYEQYF. Written as DNA, the CDR3 is TGTGCCAGTAGTCCAGGACAGGGGGTCTACGAGCAGTACTTC.

The sample holds one count of this clone. The J gene is TRBJ2-1, the V gene TRBV7-2; D uncertain. The germline gives CDR1 SGHTA, CDR2 FQGNSA. The CDR3 runs to 15 residues. The ends were cut back, 3 bases at V and 0 bases at J, with 9 bases in the middle. Written as DNA, the CDR3 is TGTGCCAGCAGCTTGATGGGCTCCTCCTACAATGAGCAGTTCTTC. Translation gives CASSLMGSSYNEQFF.

The chain uses TRBV27 and TRBJ2-3; D may be TRBD1 (6 bases). This CDR3 has 15 residues. Trimming removed 3 bases from V and 5 bases from J, with 15 bases in between. Germline CDR1 is MNHEY and CDR2 is SMNVEV (reference sequence). For the CDR3, the DNA is TGTGCCAGCAGTTTTCGTGGGGGCAGGGAAGATACGCAGTATTTT. Protein sequence: CASSFRGGREDTQYF.

The chain combines TRBV6-2 or TRBV6-3 with TRBJ2-5; a weak D match, TRBD1 (7 bases). Looked up from germline, CDR1 is MNHEY and CDR2 is SVGEGT. V was shortened by 4 bases and J by 3 bases, with 18 bases between the two germline ends. There are 16 residues in the CDR3. CDR3 nucleotides: TGTGCCAGCAGTTGGGGGGAGACAGGGAGAAAAGAGACCCAGTACTTC. Its translation: CASSWGETGRKETQYF.

The V and J genes are TRBV24-1 and TRBJ1-2; D perhaps matches TRBD1 (5 bases). Germline values: CDR1 KGHDR, CDR2 SFDVKD. This CDR3 has 13 amino acids. V was clipped by 5 bases and J by 2 bases, with 8 bases between them. The CDR3 sequence: CATSAGNNYGYTF. The CDR3 DNA is TGTGCCACCAGTGCAGGGAACAACTATGGCTACACCTTC.

This chain joins TRBV7-2 and TRBJ2-3; 9 bases map to TRBD2. The CDR3 extends over 12 amino acids. Germline V gene data show CDR1 as SGHTA and CDR2 as FQGNSA. Trimming took 7 bases from V and 8 from J; bases not matched to a gene: 4. The CDR3 bases are TGTGCCAGCACGGGACTAGCAAGTACGCAGTATTTT. Its protein product is CASTGLASTQYF.

The chain carries TRBV18 and TRBJ1-3; D is possibly TRBD1 (6 bases). The germline V and J ends were trimmed by 3 bases and 3 bases, with 15 bases remaining between them. The germline V gene encodes CDR1 KGHSH and CDR2 LQKENI. The CDR3 is 16 residues long. The CDR3 DNA reads TGTGCCAGCTCACCCAGTATCAACAGGGTTGGAAACACCATATATTTT. It encodes CASSPSINRVGNTIYF.

The table lists this clone with a few counts. The gene calls are TRBV5-1 and TRBJ1-1, with 8 positions matching TRBD1. The CDR3 is made up of 14 amino acids. With 4 bases clipped from V and 4 bases from J, the junction kept 6 bases outside the gene matches. The germline V gene encodes CDR1 SGHRS and CDR2 YFSETQ. CDR3 in DNA: TGCGCCAGCAGCCTCCAAACAGGGGGCACTGAAGCTTTCTTT. Residues: CASSLQTGGTEAFF.

This chain connects TRBV19 to TRBJ2-5; 15 bases are a match to TRBD2. J gave up 1 base and V 1 base, and 1 base lay outside the gene matches. This CDR3 has 17 amino acids. CDR1 is LNHDA and CDR2 is SQIVND in the germline V gene (reference sequence). In nucleotides, the CDR3 is TGTGCCAGTAGTATAGGGACTAGCGGGGGGGTCCAAGAGACCCAGTACTTC. Translation gives CASSIGTSGGVQETQYF.